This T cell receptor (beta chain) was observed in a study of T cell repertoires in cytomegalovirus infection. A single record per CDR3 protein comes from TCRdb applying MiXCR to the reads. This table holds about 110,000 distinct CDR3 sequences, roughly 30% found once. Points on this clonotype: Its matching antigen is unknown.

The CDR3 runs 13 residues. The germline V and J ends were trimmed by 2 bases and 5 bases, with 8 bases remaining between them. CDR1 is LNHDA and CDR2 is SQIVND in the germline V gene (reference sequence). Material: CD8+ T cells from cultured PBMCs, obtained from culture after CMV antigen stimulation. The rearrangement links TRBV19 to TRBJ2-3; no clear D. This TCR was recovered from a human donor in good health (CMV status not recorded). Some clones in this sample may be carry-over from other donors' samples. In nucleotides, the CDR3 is TGTGCCAGTAGTATAACAGCAGGAGATACGCAGTATTTT. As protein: CASSITAGDTQYF.